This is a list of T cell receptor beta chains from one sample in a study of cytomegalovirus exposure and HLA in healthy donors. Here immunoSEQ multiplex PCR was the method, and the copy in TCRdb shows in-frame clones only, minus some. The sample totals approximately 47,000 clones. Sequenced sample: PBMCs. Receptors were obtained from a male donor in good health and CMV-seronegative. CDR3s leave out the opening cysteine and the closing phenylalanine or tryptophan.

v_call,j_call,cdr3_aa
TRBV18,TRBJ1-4,ASSLGLNEKLF
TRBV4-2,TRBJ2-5,ASSRGSQETQY
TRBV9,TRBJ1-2,ASSEGPGTAYGYT
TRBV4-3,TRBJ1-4,ASSHNLGVEKLF
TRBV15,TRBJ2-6,ATSRAGSGANVLT
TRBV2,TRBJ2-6,ASTREGSGANVLT
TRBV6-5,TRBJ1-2,ASSYDRTGSYGYT
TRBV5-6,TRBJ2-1,ASSPPGLDVWSHYNEQF
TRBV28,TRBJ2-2,ASRDLATGELF
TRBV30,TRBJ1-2,AWRESRDYGYT
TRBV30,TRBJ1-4,AWKMGVLGEKLF
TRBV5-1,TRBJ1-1,ASSYTELNTEAF
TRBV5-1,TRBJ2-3,ASSEQRVSPTDTQY
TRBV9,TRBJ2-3,ASSSSGVGTDTQY
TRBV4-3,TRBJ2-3,ASSQESVRASPSTDTQY
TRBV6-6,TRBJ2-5,ASSSLAGNQETQY
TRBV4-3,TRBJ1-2,ASSQDSVTGIGRGYT
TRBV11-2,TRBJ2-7,ASRTPQGAYEQY
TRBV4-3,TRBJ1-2,ASSQTTGPYGYT